Each of the 6 T cell receptor beta chains below was sequenced from the same sample in a study of beta chain features in type 1 diabetes. TCRB transcripts that were expressed got sequenced, as all of the isolated RNA had been reverse transcribed. Clones were read by immunoSEQ multiplex PCR, and TCRdb kept only the in-frame ones, dropping some. The data show some 410,000 clones, over 10% seen once. Sequencing was carried out using naive CD4+ T cells from blood. The source of these receptors is a woman between 18 and 29 years old in good health.

The J gene is TRBJ1-2, the V gene TRBV9, with D unclear. V was pared by 0 bases and J by 3 bases, with 12 bases between. This CDR3 spans 15 amino acids. CDR1 is SGDLS and CDR2 is YYNGEE in the germline V gene. The CDR3: CASSVAITRDYGYTF. CDR3 in DNA: TGTGCCAGCAGCGTAGCTATTACTCGGGACTATGGCTACACCTTC.

The chain links TRBV6-5 to TRBJ1-2; D uncertain. The CDR3 consists of 15 residues. Germline V gene data show CDR1 as MNHEY and CDR2 as SVGAGI. Trimming stripped 0 bases from V and 2 bases from J, with 10 bases between. As DNA, the CDR3 is TGTGCCAGCAGTTACTCGGAAGTTTCAAACTATGGCTACACCTTC. Encoded protein: CASSYSEVSNYGYTF.

The gene calls are TRBV2 and TRBJ1-2; D may be TRBD1 (5 bases). The germline V gene encodes CDR1 SNHLY and CDR2 FYNNEI. V was clipped by 8 bases and J by 5 bases, with 12 bases between them. There are 12 residues in the CDR3. The DNA of the CDR3 is TGTGCCAGCCGGGACCAATCTTATGGCTACACCTTC. Protein sequence: CASRDQSYGYTF.

This clone occurred a few times. CDR3 sequence (DNA): TGTGCCAGCAGCTTACTAGCGACTATAAGCCACGAGCAGTACTTC. It specifies CASSLLATISHEQYF. This chain uses TRBV7-2 with TRBJ2-7; a weak D match, TRBD2 (6 bases). Germline V gene sequence: CDR1 SGHTA, CDR2 FQGNSA. The CDR3 is 15 amino acids. V was clipped by 2 bases and J by 5 bases, with 16 bases between them. Using reference TRBV7-2 and TRBJ2-7 for the parts outside the CDR3, the full variable domain is GAGVSQSPSNKVTEKGKDVELRCDPISGHTALYWYRQSLGQGLEFLIYFQGNSAPDKSGLPSDRFSAERTGGSVSTLTIQRTQQEDSAVYLCASSLLATISHEQYFGPGTRLTVT.

This clone has only a few counts. The CDR3 DNA follows: TGCAGCGTTGATCACCTTTATGGCTACACCTTC. Its protein is CSVDHLYGYTF. J is TRBJ1-2 and V is TRBV29-1, with D uncertain. The CDR3 is made up of 11 amino acids. The germline V gene has CDR1 SQVTM and CDR2 ANQGSEA. V lost 3 bases and J 5 bases, leaving 7 bases between the germline ends.

This clone was recorded a few times. The J gene is TRBJ1-2, the V gene TRBV15; D is perhaps TRBD1 (5 bases). The ends were cut back, 1 base at V and 2 bases at J, with 11 bases in the middle. This CDR3 contains 15 residues. Germline V CDR1 and CDR2: LNHNV, YYDKDF (reference sequence). The CDR3 region has the DNA TGTGCCACCAGCAGAGTAGGGGAATTCAACTATGGCTACACCTTC. Translating it yields CATSRVGEFNYGYTF.